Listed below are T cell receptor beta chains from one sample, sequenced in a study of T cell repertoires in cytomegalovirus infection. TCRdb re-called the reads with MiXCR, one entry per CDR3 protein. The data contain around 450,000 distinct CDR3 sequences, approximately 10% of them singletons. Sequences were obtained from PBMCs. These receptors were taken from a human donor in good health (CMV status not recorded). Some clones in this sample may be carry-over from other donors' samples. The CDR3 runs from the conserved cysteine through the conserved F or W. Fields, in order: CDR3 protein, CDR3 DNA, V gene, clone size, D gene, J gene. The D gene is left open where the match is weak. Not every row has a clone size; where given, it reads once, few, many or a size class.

CDR3: CASSLSLAGVTQYF
DNA: TGTGCCAGCAGTTTATCACTAGCGGGGGTCACCCAGTACTTC
V: TRBV27
size: .
D: TRBD2
J: TRBJ2-5

CDR3: CASRPGTSDKGEQYF
DNA: TGTGCCAGCAGACCCGGGACTAGCGACAAGGGCGAGCAGTACTTC
V: TRBV28
size: .
D: TRBD2
J: TRBJ2-7

CDR3: CASSPWTGVRKNTEAFF
DNA: TGTGCCAGCAGCCCCTGGACAGGGGTCAGAAAGAACACTGAAGCTTTCTTT
V: TRBV11-2
size: many
D: TRBD1
J: TRBJ1-1

CDR3: CASGVGGQPQHF
DNA: TGTGCTAGTGGTGTTGGAGGACAGCCCCAGCATTTT
V: TRBV12-5
size: .
D: .
J: TRBJ1-5

CDR3: CASSSGPGGLAGGSYNEQFF
DNA: TGCGCCAGCAGCTCTGGACCAGGGGGCTTAGCGGGAGGTTCTTACAATGAGCAGTTCTTC
V: TRBV4-1
size: many
D: TRBD2
J: TRBJ2-1

CDR3: CATSRSQGVNTQYF
DNA: TGTGCCACCAGCAGGTCCCAGGGCGTTAATACGCAGTATTTT
V: TRBV15
size: many
D: .
J: TRBJ2-3

CDR3: CASSFQGDTYEQYF
DNA: TGTGCCAGCAGCTTCCAAGGGGACACCTACGAGCAGTACTTC
V: TRBV7-2
size: many
D: .
J: TRBJ2-7

CDR3: CASSPGQGGWSQYF
DNA: TGTGCCAGCAGCCCAGGACAGGGAGGGTGGTCCCAGTACTTC
V: TRBV12-3/TRBV12-4
size: many
D: .
J: TRBJ2-5

CDR3: CASSQVIRIKRTSSYEQYF
DNA: TGCGCCAGCAGCCAAGTGATACGAATTAAGCGGACCTCCTCCTACGAGCAGTACTTC
V: TRBV4-1
size: many
D: .
J: TRBJ2-7

CDR3: CASSYRTVNTEAFF
DNA: TGTGCCAGCAGCTATCGGACCGTGAACACTGAAGCTTTCTTT
V: TRBV7-9
size: many
D: .
J: TRBJ1-1

CDR3: CASSLTGSTANYGYTF
DNA: TGTGCCAGCAGCCTAACCGGGAGTACAGCTAACTATGGCTACACCTTC
V: TRBV6-6
size: few
D: .
J: TRBJ1-2

CDR3: CAISEDSYEQYF
DNA: TGTGCCATCAGTGAGGACTCCTACGAGCAGTACTTC
V: TRBV10-3
size: many
D: .
J: TRBJ2-7

CDR3: CASSSPGTGETDTQYF
DNA: TGTGCCAGCAGCTCCCCCGGGACAGGGGAGACAGATACGCAGTATTTT
V: TRBV5-4
size: few
D: TRBD1
J: TRBJ2-3

CDR3: CASTTDRERLLNEQFF
DNA: TGTGCCAGCACCACCGATCGTGAGAGACTCCTGAATGAGCAGTTCTTC
V: TRBV12-3/TRBV12-4
size: few
D: .
J: TRBJ2-1

CDR3: CASGRYYNTEAFF
DNA: TGTGCCAGCGGACGGTATTATAACACTGAAGCTTTCTTT
V: TRBV19
size: few
D: .
J: TRBJ1-1

CDR3: CASSFGTDPNQPQHF
DNA: TGCGCCAGCAGCTTTGGGACAGACCCCAATCAGCCCCAGCATTTT
V: TRBV5-1
size: .
D: TRBD1
J: TRBJ1-5

CDR3: CASTLAGGNEQFF
DNA: TGTGCCAGCACCTTAGCGGGAGGAAATGAGCAGTTCTTC
V: TRBV27
size: .
D: TRBD2
J: TRBJ2-1

CDR3: CASSLGEGVSNQPQRF
DNA: TGTGCCAGCAGCTTGGGGGAAGGTGTGAGCAATCAGCCCCAGCGTTTT
V: TRBV7-9
size: .
D: .
J: TRBJ1-5

CDR3: CSARRDRAIYEQYF
DNA: TGCAGTGCCCGAAGGGACAGGGCGATCTACGAGCAGTACTTC
V: TRBV20-1
size: .
D: TRBD1
J: TRBJ2-7

CDR3: CASSFGRKNYGYTF
DNA: TGTGCCAGCAGCTTCGGCAGGAAGAACTATGGCTACACCTTC
V: TRBV7-9
size: many
D: .
J: TRBJ1-2

CDR3: CSARERGDSSYEQYF
DNA: TGCAGTGCTAGAGAACGGGGGGATAGCTCCTACGAGCAGTACTTC
V: TRBV20-1
size: many
D: TRBD2
J: TRBJ2-7

CDR3: CASSQLGTGDNQPQHF
DNA: TGTGCCAGCAGCCAACTCGGGACAGGGGACAATCAGCCCCAGCATTTT
V: TRBV3-1
size: .
D: TRBD1
J: TRBJ1-5